The 20 T cell receptor beta chains presented below share a single source sample, sequenced in a study of blood T cell repertoires in COVID-19. Only in-frame clones appear in the TCRdb table, and some are missing; sequencing was by immunoSEQ multiplex PCR. In the table there are about 150,000 clones, around nine tenths of which are singletons. Source material: peripheral blood. Receptor source: a woman older than 75 with COVID-19, enrolled during active disease.

This clone was recorded a few times. The chain uses TRBV14 and TRBJ2-2, with 11 bases aligning to TRBD2. This CDR3 is 17 amino acids long. Trimming removed 1 base from V and 2 bases from J; junction bases left unmatched: 3. Germline V gene data show CDR1 as SGHDN and CDR2 as FVKESK. CDR3 protein: CASSQVGLAGNTGELFF. In nucleotides, the CDR3 is TGTGCCAGCAGCCAAGTCGGACTAGCGGGCAACACCGGGGAGCTGTTTTTT.

The V and J genes are TRBV4-1 and TRBJ2-7, with 10 bases matching TRBD2. J lost 2 bases, V lost 0 bases, and 4 bases had no gene match. CDR1 and CDR2 (germline): MGHRA, YSYEKL. CDR3 size: 16 residues. The CDR3: CASSQEDLAGAYEQYF. Written as DNA, the CDR3 is TGCGCCAGCAGCCAAGAGGATCTAGCGGGAGCCTACGAGCAGTACTTC.

This clone was counted a single time. The V and J genes are TRBV29-1 and TRBJ2-7, with a tentative D call TRBD2 (6 bases). The CDR3 is 13 amino acids. Per the germline V gene, CDR1 is SQVTM and CDR2 is ANQGSEA. Trimming pared 6 bases from V and 0 bases from J, leaving 12 bases between. The CDR3 DNA follows: TGCAGCGTAAAGGACGGGAGCTCCTACGAGCAGTACTTC. Translating gives CSVKDGSSYEQYF.

The genes are TRBV9 and TRBJ1-2; possibly TRBD1 for D (6 bases). The V gene's germline CDR1 is SGDLS and CDR2 YYNGEE. V shed 3 bases and J shed 4 bases, with 16 bases lying between them. CDR3 size: 15 residues. The CDR3 DNA follows: TGTGCCAGCAGCGGAAGGGACACAGTAACCTATGGCTACACCTTC. As protein: CASSGRDTVTYGYTF.

This sequence joins TRBV12-3 or TRBV12-4 and TRBJ2-7; unclear D gene. V gave up 6 bases and J gave up 5 bases, with 8 bases separating them. CDR3 length: 11 amino acids. CDR3 amino acids: CASSLSHEQYF. CDR3 nucleotide sequence: TGTGCCAGCAGCCTATCCCACGAGCAGTACTTC.

The CDR3 spells CASSPGLDSPLHF. CDR3 coding DNA: TGTGCCAGCTCACCAGGGCTGGATTCACCCCTCCACTTT. The rearrangement links TRBV18 to TRBJ1-6; D call uncertain. V lost 2 bases and J 8 bases, leaving 7 bases between the germline ends. Per the germline V gene, CDR1 is KGHSH and CDR2 is LQKENI. The CDR3 loop spans 13 amino acids.

This chain connects TRBV7-2 to TRBJ1-5; D is perhaps TRBD1 (6 bases). V was shortened by 5 bases and J by 1 base, with 12 bases between the two germline ends. The length of the CDR3 is 15 residues. Germline V gene data show CDR1 as SGHTA and CDR2 as FQGNSA. CDR3 DNA sequence: TGTGCCAGCAGCGTCAGGGGTGGGAGCAATCAGCCCCAGCATTTT. Protein: CASSVRGGSNQPQHF.

The V gene is TRBV7-6, the J gene TRBJ2-1; TRBD2 agrees at 11 bases. From germline, CDR1 is SGHVS and CDR2 FNYEAQ. This CDR3 is built from 16 residues. The junction had 7 bases not matched to a gene; V was cut back by 4 bases and J by 5 bases. This CDR3 is CASSSVSGRGNNEQFF. In DNA form, the CDR3 reads TGTGCCAGCAGCTCGGTTAGCGGGAGGGGGAACAATGAGCAGTTCTTC.

The gene calls are TRBV6-1 and TRBJ2-7, with 7 bases that match TRBD1. Germline V lookup: CDR1 MNHNS, CDR2 SASEGT. The trim removed 1 base at V and 0 bases at J, leaving 6 bases unmatched. The CDR3 covers 16 residues. The CDR3 region has the DNA TGTGCCAGCAGTGAAGTTATTTGGGACAGCTCCTACGAGCAGTACTTC. As protein: CASSEVIWDSSYEQYF.

This chain joins TRBV5-1 and TRBJ1-4; weak D call: TRBD1 (5 bases). The CDR3 consists of 15 residues. The germline gives CDR1 SGHRS, CDR2 YFSETQ. Trimming shortened V by 0 bases and J by 6 bases, and 12 bases separated the two germline ends. As DNA, the CDR3 is TGCGCCAGCAGCTTGGCCGGAGGGGTTGATGAAAAACTGTTTTTT. Encoded protein: CASSLAGGVDEKLFF.

DNA of the CDR3: TGCGCCAGCAGCTTGCAGGGTCACCAAGAGACCCAGTACTTC. As protein: CASSLQGHQETQYF. This chain uses TRBV5-1 with TRBJ2-5; maybe TRBD1 (5 bases). CDR1 and CDR2 (germline): SGHRS, YFSETQ. Trimming left V 1 base short and J 0 bases short, with 7 bases between. The CDR3 consists of 14 residues.

V usage is TRBV7-9 and J usage is TRBJ2-2, with 7 bases matching TRBD1. CDR3 size: 15 residues. The germline CDR1 and CDR2 sequences are SEHNR and FQNEAQ (reference sequence). V lost 5 bases and J lost 5; bases outside the gene matches: 8. CDR3 nucleotide sequence: TGTGCCAGCAGCCTAGGGACAGCCATTACCGGGGAGCTGTTTTTT. Amino acid sequence: CASSLGTAITGELFF.

As regards this clone: One end of the junction does not line up with germline, which may come from a read error. The DNA of the CDR3 is TGTGCCAGCAGCTTAGACGACAGGGGACGGGGCCTCGGCTTC. This gives the protein CASSLDDRGRGLGF. This chain joins TRBV7-6 and TRBJ2-7; 8 bases align to TRBD1. The CDR3 runs to 14 residues. The germline CDR1 and CDR2 sequences are SGHVS and FNYEAQ.

The gene calls are TRBV28 and TRBJ2-1; TRBD1 agrees at 7 bases. J was trimmed by 0 bases and V by 3 bases; bases with no gene match: 2. CDR1 and CDR2 from the germline V gene are MDHEN and SYDVKM. The CDR3 is made up of 15 amino acids. The CDR3 region has the DNA TGTGCCAGCAGTTTTTCAGGGGGCTCCTACAATGAGCAGTTCTTC. This encodes CASSFSGGSYNEQFF. Using reference TRBV28 and TRBJ2-1 for the parts outside the CDR3, the full variable domain is DVKVTQSSRYLVKRTGEKVFLECVQDMDHENMFWYRQDPGLGLRLIYFSYDVKMKEKGDIPEGYSVSREKKERFSLILESASTNQTSMYLCASSFSGGSYNEQFFGPGTRLTVL.

CDR3 loop: CASSFDGAGGELFF. DNA of the CDR3: TGTGCCAGCAGTTTCGATGGGGCTGGCGGGGAGCTGTTTTTT. The J gene is TRBJ2-2, the V gene TRBV27, with D perhaps matching TRBD1 (5 bases). V gave up 3 bases and J gave up 7 bases, with 12 bases separating them. The CDR3 sequence is 14 residues long. Germline V gene sequence: CDR1 MNHEY, CDR2 SMNVEV (reference sequence).

The V and J genes are TRBV5-6 and TRBJ2-5, with 7 nucleotides matching TRBD2. Trimming removed 1 base from V and 3 bases from J; junction bases left unmatched: 6. CDR1 is SGHDT, CDR2 YYEEEE, per germline. CDR3 length equals 15 residues. This CDR3 is CASSLLGRAKETQYF. The CDR3 region has the DNA TGTGCCAGCAGCTTGCTTGGGAGGGCCAAAGAGACCCAGTACTTC.

The J gene is TRBJ1-1, the V gene TRBV28; D perhaps matches TRBD1 (6 bases). This CDR3 is built from 15 residues. Trimming pared 1 base from V and 1 base from J, leaving 10 bases between. Germline lookup yields CDR1 MDHEN and CDR2 SYDVKM. The CDR3 sequence: CASSLYGTSNTEAFF. The DNA for the CDR3 is TGTGCCAGCAGTTTATACGGGACATCGAACACTGAAGCTTTCTTT.

The rearrangement joins TRBV20-1 to TRBJ2-5; D unclear. The CDR3 sequence is 13 residues long. V shed 3 bases and J shed 1 base, with 9 bases lying between them. In germline, CDR1 is DFQATT, CDR2 SNEGSKA (reference sequence). CDR3 residues: CSASPTVQETQYF. The CDR3 region has the DNA TGCAGTGCTAGTCCCACAGTCCAAGAGACCCAGTACTTC.

The chain employs TRBV6-5 and TRBJ2-7; 8 bases line up with TRBD1. This CDR3 spans 16 amino acids. CDR1 is MNHEY, CDR2 SVGAGI, per germline. Trimming cost V 0 bases and J 1 base; bases outside gene matches: 5. The CDR3 DNA reads TGTGCCAGCAGTTACTCGGCCGGGACAGGATCCTACGAGCAGTACTTC. It encodes CASSYSAGTGSYEQYF.

The V call is TRBV4-1, the J call TRBJ2-7; 8 bases are shared with TRBD2. J lost 2 bases, V lost 1 base, and 7 bases had no gene match. This CDR3 is built from 16 residues. Germline V gives CDR1 MGHRA, CDR2 YSYEKL. The CDR3 protein is CASSQVLAVTTYEQYF. In DNA, the CDR3 is TGCGCCAGCAGCCAAGTACTAGCGGTAACAACCTACGAGCAGTACTTC.